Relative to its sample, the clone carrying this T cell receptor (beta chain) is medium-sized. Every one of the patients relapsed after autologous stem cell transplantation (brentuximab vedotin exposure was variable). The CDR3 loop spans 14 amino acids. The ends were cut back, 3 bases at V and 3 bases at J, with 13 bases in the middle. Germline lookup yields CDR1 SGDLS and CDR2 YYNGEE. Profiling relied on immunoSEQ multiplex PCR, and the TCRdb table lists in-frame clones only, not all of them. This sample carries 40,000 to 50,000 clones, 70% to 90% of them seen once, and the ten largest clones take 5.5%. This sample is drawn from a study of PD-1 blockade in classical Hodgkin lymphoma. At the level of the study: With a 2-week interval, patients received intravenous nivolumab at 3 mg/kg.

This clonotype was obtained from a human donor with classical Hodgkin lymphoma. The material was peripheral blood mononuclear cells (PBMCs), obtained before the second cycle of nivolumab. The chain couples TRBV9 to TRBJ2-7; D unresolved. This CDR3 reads CASSAGRKNYEQYF. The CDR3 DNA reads TGTGCCAGCAGCGCGGGTAGGAAAAACTACGAGCAGTACTTC.